This TCR beta chain originates from a study of cytomegalovirus exposure and HLA in healthy donors. Study context: As an earlier analysis found, roughly 180 million T cells yielded over 95 million unique TCR beta sequences. An early data release held 80 million or so unique TCRs from HLA-typed donors. Study-level results: It was approximately 160 TCR beta chains that were listed as cytomegalovirus-associated. It was only CMV serostatus that was available as immune exposure information.

About this clone: The antigen is unknown.

Trimming left V 5 bases short and J 1 base short, with 10 bases between. This CDR3 contains 14 residues. The germline V gene has CDR1 KGHSH and CDR2 LQKENI. The PCR was carried out with 60 Vbeta primers and 13 Jbeta primers. The protocol was immunoSEQ multiplex PCR, while the TCRdb copy is restricted to in-frame clones and leaves out a portion. Among approximately 170,000 clones listed, about 82% were seen once. This clonotype was obtained from a male donor in good health and CMV-seronegative. The V call is TRBV18, the J call TRBJ2-3, with D hard to call. The sequenced sample was PBMCs. The CDR3, as DNA: TGTGCCAGCTCATCACGGGCAGGCACAGATACGCAGTATTTT. Protein sequence: CASSSRAGTDTQYF.